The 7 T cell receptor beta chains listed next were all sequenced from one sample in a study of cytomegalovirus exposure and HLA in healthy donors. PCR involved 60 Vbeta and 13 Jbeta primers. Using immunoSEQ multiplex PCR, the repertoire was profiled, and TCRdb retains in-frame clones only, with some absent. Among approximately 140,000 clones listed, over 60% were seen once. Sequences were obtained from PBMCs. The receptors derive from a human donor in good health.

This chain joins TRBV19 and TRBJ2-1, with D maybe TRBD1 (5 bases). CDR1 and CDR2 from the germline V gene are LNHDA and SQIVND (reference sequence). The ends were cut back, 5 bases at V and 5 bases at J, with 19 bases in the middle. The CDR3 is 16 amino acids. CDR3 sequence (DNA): TGTGCCAGTAGTTCCGGAGCCCAGCAGGGCCACAATGAGCAGTTCTTC. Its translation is CASSSGAQQGHNEQFF.

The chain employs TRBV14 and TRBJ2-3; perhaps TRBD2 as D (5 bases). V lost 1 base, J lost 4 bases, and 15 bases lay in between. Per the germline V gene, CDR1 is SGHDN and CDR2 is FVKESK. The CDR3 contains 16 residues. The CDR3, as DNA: TGTGCCAGCAGCCAAGGTGCTGGACTCGGCGCAGATACGCAGTATTTT. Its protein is CASSQGAGLGADTQYF.

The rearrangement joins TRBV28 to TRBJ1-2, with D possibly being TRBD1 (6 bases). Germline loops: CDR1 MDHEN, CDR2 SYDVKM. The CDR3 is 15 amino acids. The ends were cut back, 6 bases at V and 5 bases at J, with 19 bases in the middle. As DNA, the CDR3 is TGTGCCAGCAGCCCAAGCGTGACAGGACGTTATGGCTACACCTTC. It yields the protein CASSPSVTGRYGYTF.

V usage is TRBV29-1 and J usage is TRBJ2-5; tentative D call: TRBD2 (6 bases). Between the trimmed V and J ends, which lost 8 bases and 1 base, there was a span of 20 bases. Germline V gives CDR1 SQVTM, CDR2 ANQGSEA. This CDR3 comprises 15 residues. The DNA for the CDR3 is TGCAGCACCAATACCGGGGGTAGCGCCCAAGAGACCCAGTACTTC. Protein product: CSTNTGGSAQETQYF.

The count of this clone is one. CDR3 sequence: CAWRTDRGAYEQYF. In DNA, the CDR3 is TGTGCCTGGAGGACCGACAGGGGGGCCTACGAGCAGTACTTC. The genes are TRBV30 and TRBJ2-7; TRBD1 matches at 9 bases. Germline V gene sequence: CDR1 GTSNPN, CDR2 SVGIG (reference sequence). The CDR3 spans 14 residues. Trimming cost V 3 bases and J 2 bases; bases outside gene matches: 5.

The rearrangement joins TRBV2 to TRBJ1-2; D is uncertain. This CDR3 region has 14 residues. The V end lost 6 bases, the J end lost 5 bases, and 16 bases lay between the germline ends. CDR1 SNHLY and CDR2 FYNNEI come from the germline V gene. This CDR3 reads CASSQKTRLYGYTF. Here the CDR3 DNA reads TGTGCCAGCAGCCAGAAAACCCGATTGTATGGCTACACCTTC.

The CDR3 region has the DNA TGTGCCAGCAGTTTAAGATCGTTACAAAGCTCCTACGAGCAGTACTTC. Protein sequence: CASSLRSLQSSYEQYF. V usage is TRBV27 and J usage is TRBJ2-7; D gene unclear. Germline CDR1 reads MNHEY; CDR2 reads SMNVEV (reference sequence). Trimming cost V 2 bases and J 0 bases, with 14 bases left between them. The CDR3 contains 16 residues.